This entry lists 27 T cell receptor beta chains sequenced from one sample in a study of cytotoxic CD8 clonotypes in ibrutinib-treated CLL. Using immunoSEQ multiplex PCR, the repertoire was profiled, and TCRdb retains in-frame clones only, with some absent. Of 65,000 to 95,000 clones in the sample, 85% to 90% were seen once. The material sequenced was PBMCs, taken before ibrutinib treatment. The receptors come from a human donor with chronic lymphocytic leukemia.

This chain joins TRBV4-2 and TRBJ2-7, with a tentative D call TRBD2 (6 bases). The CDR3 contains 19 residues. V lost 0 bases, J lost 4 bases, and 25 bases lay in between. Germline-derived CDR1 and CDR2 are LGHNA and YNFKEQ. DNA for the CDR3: TGTGCCAGCAGCCAAGATTTTGCGGGGAGGACAAATATCTATTACGAGCAGTACTTC. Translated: CASSQDFAGRTNIYYEQYF.

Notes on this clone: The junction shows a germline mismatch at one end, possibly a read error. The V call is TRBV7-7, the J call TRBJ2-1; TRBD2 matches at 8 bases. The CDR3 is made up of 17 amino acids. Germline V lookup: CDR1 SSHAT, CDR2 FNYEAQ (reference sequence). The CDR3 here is CASSLVFSGSSRPEQFF. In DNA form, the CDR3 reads TGTGCTAGCAGCTTAGTTTTCAGCGGGAGTTCCCGGCCCGAGCAGTTCTTC.

The CDR3 nucleotides read TGTGCCAGCAGTTACTTCCGGAACACTGAAGCTTTCTTT. Amino acid sequence: CASSYFRNTEAFF. V and J are TRBV6-5 and TRBJ1-1; D uncertain. V lost 1 base and J lost 1, with 4 bases in between. Germline assignment: CDR1 MNHEY and CDR2 SVGAGI. The CDR3 length is 13 residues.

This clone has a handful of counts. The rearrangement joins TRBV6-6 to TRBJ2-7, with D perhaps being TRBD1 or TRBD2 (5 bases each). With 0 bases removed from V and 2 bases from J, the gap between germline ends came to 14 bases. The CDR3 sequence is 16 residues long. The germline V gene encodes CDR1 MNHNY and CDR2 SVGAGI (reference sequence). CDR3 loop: CASSYSGAGRPYEQYF. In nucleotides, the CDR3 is TGTGCCAGCAGTTACTCCGGGGCCGGGCGCCCCTACGAGCAGTACTTC.

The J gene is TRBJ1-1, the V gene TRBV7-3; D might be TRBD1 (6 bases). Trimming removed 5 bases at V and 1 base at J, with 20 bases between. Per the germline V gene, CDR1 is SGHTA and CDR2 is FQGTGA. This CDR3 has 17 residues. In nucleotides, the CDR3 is TGTGCCAGCAGCCCCAGGGGTGGAAGTGTAAGGAACACTGAAGCTTTCTTT. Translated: CASSPRGGSVRNTEAFF.

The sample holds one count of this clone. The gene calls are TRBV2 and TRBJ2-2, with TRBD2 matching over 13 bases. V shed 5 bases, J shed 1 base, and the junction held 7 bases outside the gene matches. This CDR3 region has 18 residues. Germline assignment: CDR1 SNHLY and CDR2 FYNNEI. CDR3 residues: CASSPKGLAGLNTGELFF. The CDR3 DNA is TGTGCCAGCAGTCCCAAGGGACTAGCGGGATTGAACACCGGGGAGCTGTTTTTT.

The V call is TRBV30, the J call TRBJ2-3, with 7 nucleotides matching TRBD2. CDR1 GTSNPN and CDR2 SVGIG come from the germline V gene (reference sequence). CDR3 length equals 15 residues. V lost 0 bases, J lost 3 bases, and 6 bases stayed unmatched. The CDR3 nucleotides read TGTGCCTGGAGTGTCAACGCGGGAGAAACAGATACGCAGTATTTT. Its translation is CAWSVNAGETDTQYF.

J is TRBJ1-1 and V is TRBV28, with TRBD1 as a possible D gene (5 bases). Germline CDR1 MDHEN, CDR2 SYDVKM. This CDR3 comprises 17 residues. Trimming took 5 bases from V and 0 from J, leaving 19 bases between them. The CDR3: CASSLGRPLNLNTEAFF. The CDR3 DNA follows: TGTGCCAGCAGTCTGGGGCGCCCCCTGAACCTGAACACTGAAGCTTTCTTT. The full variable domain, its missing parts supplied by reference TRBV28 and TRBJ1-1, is DVKVTQSSRYLVKRTGEKVFLECVQDMDHENMFWYRQDPGLGLRLIYFSYDVKMKEKGDIPEGYSVSREKKERFSLILESASTNQTSMYLCASSLGRPLNLNTEAFFGQGTRLTVV.

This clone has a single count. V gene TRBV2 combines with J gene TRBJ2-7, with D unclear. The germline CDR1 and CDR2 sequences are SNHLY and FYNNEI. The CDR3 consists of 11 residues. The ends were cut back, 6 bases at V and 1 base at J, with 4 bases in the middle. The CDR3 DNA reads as TGTGCCAGCAGGGGTTCCTACGAGCAGTACTTC. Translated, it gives CASRGSYEQYF.

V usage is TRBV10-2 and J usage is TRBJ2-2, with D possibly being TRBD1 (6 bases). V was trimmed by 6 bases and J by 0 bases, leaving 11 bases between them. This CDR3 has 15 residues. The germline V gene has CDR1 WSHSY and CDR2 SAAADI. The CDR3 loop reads CASSGQFANTGELFF. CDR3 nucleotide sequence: TGCGCCAGCAGCGGACAGTTCGCGAACACCGGGGAGCTGTTTTTT.

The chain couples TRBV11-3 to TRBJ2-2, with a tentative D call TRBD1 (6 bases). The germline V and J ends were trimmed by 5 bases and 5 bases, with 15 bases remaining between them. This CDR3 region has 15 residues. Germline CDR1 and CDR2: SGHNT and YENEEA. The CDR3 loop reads CASSPQGTRTGELFF. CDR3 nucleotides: TGTGCCAGCAGCCCGCAGGGGACCCGGACCGGGGAGCTGTTTTTT.

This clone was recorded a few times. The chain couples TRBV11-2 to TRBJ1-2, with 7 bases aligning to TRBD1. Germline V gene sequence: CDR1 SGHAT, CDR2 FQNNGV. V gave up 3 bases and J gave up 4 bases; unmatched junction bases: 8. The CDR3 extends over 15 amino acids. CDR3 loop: CASSFKTGSVYGYTF. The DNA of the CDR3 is TGTGCCAGCAGCTTCAAGACAGGGAGTGTCTATGGCTACACCTTC.

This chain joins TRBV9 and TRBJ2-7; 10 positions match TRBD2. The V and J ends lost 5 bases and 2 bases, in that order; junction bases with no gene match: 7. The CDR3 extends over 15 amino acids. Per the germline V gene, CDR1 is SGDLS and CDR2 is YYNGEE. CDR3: CASRPGLADAYEQYF. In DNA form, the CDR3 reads TGTGCCAGCAGACCCGGACTAGCGGATGCCTACGAGCAGTACTTC.

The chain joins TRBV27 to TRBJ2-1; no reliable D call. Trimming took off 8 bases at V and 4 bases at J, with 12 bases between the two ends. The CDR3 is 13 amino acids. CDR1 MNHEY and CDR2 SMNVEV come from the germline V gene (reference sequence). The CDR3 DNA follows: TGTGCCAGCCAGCGTAAAGCTTACAATGAGCAGTTCTTC. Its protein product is CASQRKAYNEQFF.

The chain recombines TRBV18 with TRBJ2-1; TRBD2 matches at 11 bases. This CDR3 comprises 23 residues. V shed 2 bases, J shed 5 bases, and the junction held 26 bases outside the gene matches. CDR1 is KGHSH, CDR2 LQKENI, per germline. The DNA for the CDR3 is TGTGCCAGCTCACCATCCGTACTAGCGGGAGTGTCTCGAGTTGGTCGAGATAACAATGAGCAGTTCTTC. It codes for CASSPSVLAGVSRVGRDNNEQFF. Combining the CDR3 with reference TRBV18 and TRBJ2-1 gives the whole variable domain NAGVMQNPRHLVRRRGQEARLRCSPMKGHSHVYWYRQLPEEGLKFMVYLQKENIIDESGMPKERFSAEFPKEGPSILRIQQVVRGDSAAYFCASSPSVLAGVSRVGRDNNEQFFGPGTRLTVL.

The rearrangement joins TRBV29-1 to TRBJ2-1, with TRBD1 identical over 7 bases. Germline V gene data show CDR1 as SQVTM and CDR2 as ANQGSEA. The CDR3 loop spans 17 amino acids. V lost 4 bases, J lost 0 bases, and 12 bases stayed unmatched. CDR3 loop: CSVGGSVQGSSYNEQFF. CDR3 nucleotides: TGCAGCGTTGGGGGAAGTGTACAGGGGAGCTCCTACAATGAGCAGTTCTTC.

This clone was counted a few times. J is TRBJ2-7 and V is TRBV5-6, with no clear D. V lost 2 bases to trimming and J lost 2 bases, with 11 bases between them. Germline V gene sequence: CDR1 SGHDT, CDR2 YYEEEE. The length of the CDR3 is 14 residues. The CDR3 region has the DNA TGTGCCAGCAGCTTCCACCTACCCACCTACGAGCAGTACTTC. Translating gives CASSFHLPTYEQYF. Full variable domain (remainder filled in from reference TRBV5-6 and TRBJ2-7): DAGVTQSPTHLIKTRGQQVTLRCSPKSGHDTVSWYQQALGQGPQFIFQYYEEEERQRGNFPDRFSGHQFPNYSSELNVNALLLGDSALYLCASSFHLPTYEQYFGPGTRLTVT.

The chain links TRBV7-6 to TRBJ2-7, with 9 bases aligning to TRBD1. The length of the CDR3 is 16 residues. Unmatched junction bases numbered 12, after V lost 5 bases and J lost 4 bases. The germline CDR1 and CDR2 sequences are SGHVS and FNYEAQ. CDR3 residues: CASSPSGTGKRYEQYF. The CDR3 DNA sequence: TGTGCCAGCAGCCCGTCCGGGACAGGGAAACGATACGAGCAGTACTTC.

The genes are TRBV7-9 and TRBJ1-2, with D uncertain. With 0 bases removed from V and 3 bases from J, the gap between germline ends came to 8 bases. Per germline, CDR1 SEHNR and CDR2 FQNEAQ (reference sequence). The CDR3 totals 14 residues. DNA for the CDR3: TGTGCCAGCAGCTTAGCCTCGGGAGACTATGGCTACACCTTC. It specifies CASSLASGDYGYTF.

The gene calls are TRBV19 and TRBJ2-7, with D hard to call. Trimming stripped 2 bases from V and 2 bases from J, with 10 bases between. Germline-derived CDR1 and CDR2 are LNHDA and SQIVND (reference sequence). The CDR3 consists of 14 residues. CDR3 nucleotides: TGTGCCAGTAGTATATCGAGGCAGACCTACGAGCAGTACTTC. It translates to CASSISRQTYEQYF.

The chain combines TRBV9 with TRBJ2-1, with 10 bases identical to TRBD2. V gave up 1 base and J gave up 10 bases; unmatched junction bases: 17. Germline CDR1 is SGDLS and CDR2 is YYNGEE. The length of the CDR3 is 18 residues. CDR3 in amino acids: CASSVLTPLSLAGGEQFF. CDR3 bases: TGTGCCAGCAGCGTATTAACCCCACTGAGCTTAGCGGGAGGCGAGCAGTTCTTC.

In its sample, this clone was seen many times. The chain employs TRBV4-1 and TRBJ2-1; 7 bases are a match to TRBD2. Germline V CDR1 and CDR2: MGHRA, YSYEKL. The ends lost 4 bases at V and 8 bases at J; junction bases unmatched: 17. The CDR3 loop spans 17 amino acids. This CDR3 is CASSLPREAGESYEQFF. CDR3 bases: TGCGCCAGCAGCCTCCCCCGCGAGGCGGGAGAGTCCTATGAGCAGTTCTTC.

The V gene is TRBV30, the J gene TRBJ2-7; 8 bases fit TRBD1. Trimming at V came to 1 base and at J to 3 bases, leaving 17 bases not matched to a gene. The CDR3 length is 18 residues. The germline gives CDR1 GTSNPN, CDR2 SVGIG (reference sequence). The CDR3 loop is CAWSAPPSFTRGLYEQYF. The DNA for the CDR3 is TGTGCCTGGAGTGCCCCCCCAAGCTTCACCAGGGGGCTCTACGAGCAGTACTTC.

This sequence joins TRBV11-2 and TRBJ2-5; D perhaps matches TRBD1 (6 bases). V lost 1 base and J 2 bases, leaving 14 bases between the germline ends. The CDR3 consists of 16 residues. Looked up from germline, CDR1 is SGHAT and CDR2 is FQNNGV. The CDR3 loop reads CASSLVGQGIQETQYF. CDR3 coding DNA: TGTGCCAGCAGCTTAGTGGGCCAGGGGATACAAGAGACCCAGTACTTC.

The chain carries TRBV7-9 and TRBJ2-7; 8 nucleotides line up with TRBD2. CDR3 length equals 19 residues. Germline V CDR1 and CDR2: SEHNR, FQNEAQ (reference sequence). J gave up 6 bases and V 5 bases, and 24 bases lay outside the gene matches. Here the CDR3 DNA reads TGTGCCAGCAGCCCAATAAGCCTAGCGGGCCCTCTAATGAACTCCGAGCAGTACTTC. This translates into CASSPISLAGPLMNSEQYF.

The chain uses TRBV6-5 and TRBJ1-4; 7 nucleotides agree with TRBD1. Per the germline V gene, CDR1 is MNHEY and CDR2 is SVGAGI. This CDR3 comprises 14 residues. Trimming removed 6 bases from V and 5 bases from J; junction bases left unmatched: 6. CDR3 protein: CASRSGTVNEKLFF. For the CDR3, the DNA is TGTGCCAGCAGATCCGGGACAGTAAATGAAAAACTGTTTTTT.

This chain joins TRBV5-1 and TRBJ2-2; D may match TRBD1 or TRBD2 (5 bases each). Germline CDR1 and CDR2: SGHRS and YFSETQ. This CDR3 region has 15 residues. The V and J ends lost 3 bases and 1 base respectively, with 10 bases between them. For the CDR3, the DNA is TGCGCCAGCAGCTGGACTGGACAGAACACCGGGGAGCTGTTTTTT. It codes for CASSWTGQNTGELFF.